Listed here is a single T cell receptor (beta chain). The antigen remains unidentified. Profiled with immunoSEQ multiplex PCR; TCRdb holds only in-frame clones, not every one. The sample holds fewer than 90,000 clones, about 86% seen once. Regarding time point: blood 2 weeks post-SBRT. Sample treatment: 15 Gy SBRT to primary tumor, nephrectomy 4 weeks later. Radiation-treated patients gave blood at baseline, week 2 and week 4. This specimen belongs to a study of radiation and T cells in renal cell carcinoma. Findings and limits, study-wide: Without pretreatment biopsies, baseline tumor clonotype presence was undetermined. In blood, top tumor clones expanded by 2 weeks, shrinking by 4.

This CDR3 spans 13 amino acids. In germline, CDR1 is SGHDN, CDR2 FVKESK. Trimming left V 0 bases short and J 3 bases short, with 5 bases between. The starting material was blood, obtained from a patient whose treatment included radiotherapy and nephrectomy. The sequence came from a woman aged 45-59 years with renal cell carcinoma. The chain recombines TRBV14 with TRBJ1-1; no clear D gene. CDR3 sequence: CASSQDSDTEAFF. CDR3 DNA: TGTGCCAGCAGCCAAGATTCGGACACTGAAGCTTTCTTT.